This T cell receptor (beta chain) came from a study of Ad26.COV2.S vaccination and SARS-CoV-2 variants. At the level of the study: Dosing was one shot or two shots 56 days apart. Whole-study findings and limits: Estimates derived from TCR breadth and depth analyses may have underestimated total T cell responses. Breadth, reportedly substantial, characterized the spike-specific CD8+ and CD4+ T cell responses after vaccination.

Details on this clone: Its target is not known.

Some clones are missing from TCRdb's copy, which holds only in-frame ones; the method was immunoSEQ multiplex PCR. This sample carries about 350,000 clones, about 88% of them seen once, and the ten largest clones take about 3.3%. Trimming left V 3 bases short and J 2 bases short, with 7 bases between. This CDR3 has 13 amino acids. Germline V gene lookup returns CDR1 KGHSH and CDR2 LQKENI. The treatment denotes: around 19 received Ad26.COV2.S at low or high dose, single or two shots; a few received placebo; per-sample allocation not given. Specimens were obtained on day 63 following the first vaccine or placebo injection. An adult of 18-55 years in Boston served as donor.

This receptor was obtained from a person aged 18-60 years who received the Ad26.COV2.S COVID-19 vaccine or a placebo. The chain joins TRBV18 to TRBJ2-5; no reliable D call. Specimen: peripheral blood, collected in a trial of Ad26.COV2.S vaccine versus placebo. The CDR3 DNA reads as TGTGCCAGCTCACCCAGACCGCAAGAGACCCAGTACTTC. Residues: CASSPRPQETQYF.